The 5 T cell receptor beta chains listed next were all sequenced from one sample in a study of response to subunit inactivated influenza vaccine. TCRdb passed the RT-PCR reads through MiXCR, listing each CDR3 protein once. The sample has about 700,000 distinct CDR3 sequences, 11% to 15% seen once. The specimen comprised PBMCs from blood, sampled roughly 15 days before vaccination. The receptors originated from a man in his fifties who received an inactivated influenza vaccine.

The chain uses TRBV4-1 and TRBJ2-2, with D possibly being TRBD1 (5 bases). This CDR3 is built from 14 residues. Germline CDR1 and CDR2: MGHRA and YSYEKL. With 3 bases removed from V and 4 bases from J, the gap between germline ends came to 9 bases. DNA of the CDR3: TGCGCCAGCAGCCATCCAGGGCGCACCGGGGAGCTGTTTTTT. Its translation: CASSHPGRTGELFF.

This clonotype was found a few times. The chain has TRBV3-1 and TRBJ2-7; TRBD1 aligns across 10 bases. The ends lost 1 base at V and 2 bases at J; junction bases unmatched: 5. Germline values: CDR1 LGHDT, CDR2 YNNKEL (reference sequence). This CDR3 comprises 16 residues. The CDR3 protein is CASSQGFGTGAYEQYF. The CDR3 region has the DNA TGTGCCAGCAGCCAAGGGTTTGGGACAGGGGCCTACGAGCAGTACTTC.

This clonotype was seen at least ten times. The chain uses TRBV3-1 and TRBJ2-1; D is undetermined. Trimming removed 1 base from V and 5 bases from J, with 9 bases in between. The CDR3 is 14 residues long. Looked up from germline, CDR1 is LGHDT and CDR2 is YNNKEL (reference sequence). CDR3 DNA: TGTGCCAGCAGCCAAGGGACGCCCAACAATGAGCAGTTCTTC. This encodes CASSQGTPNNEQFF.

The chain has TRBV29-1 and TRBJ2-1, with TRBD2 as a possible D gene (5 bases). V was clipped by 4 bases and J by 8 bases, with 12 bases between them. The CDR3 extends over 12 amino acids. The germline V gene encodes CDR1 SQVTM and CDR2 ANQGSEA. The DNA of the CDR3 is TGCAGCGTTGGGATTGGGAGTCATGAGCAGTTCTTC. Translating gives CSVGIGSHEQFF.

This clonotype was detected only a few times. The chain links TRBV24-1 to TRBJ1-5; 7 nucleotides line up with TRBD1. The CDR3 runs to 14 residues. The V gene end was trimmed by 4 bases and the J gene end by 4 bases; junction bases not matched to a gene: 3. Per the germline V gene, CDR1 is KGHDR and CDR2 is SFDVKD. CDR3 bases: TGTGCCACCAGTGAGGCAGGGGGGAATCAGCCCCAGCATTTT. Translating gives CATSEAGGNQPQHF.